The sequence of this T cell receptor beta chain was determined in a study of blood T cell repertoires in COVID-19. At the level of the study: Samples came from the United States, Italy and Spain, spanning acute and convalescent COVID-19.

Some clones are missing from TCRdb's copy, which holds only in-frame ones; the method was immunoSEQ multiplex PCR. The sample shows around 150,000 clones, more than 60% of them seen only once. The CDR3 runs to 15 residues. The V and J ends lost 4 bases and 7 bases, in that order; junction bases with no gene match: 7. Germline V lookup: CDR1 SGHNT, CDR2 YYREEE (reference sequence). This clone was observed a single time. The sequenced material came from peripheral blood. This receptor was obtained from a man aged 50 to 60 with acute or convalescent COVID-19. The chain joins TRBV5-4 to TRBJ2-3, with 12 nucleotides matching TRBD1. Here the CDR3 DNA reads TGTGCCAGCAGCACCGGGACAGGGGGCATTAATACGCAGTATTTT. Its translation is CASSTGTGGINTQYF.